The 14 T cell receptor beta chains below were found in one sample sequenced in a study of cytomegalovirus exposure and HLA in healthy donors. PCR was performed using 60 Vbeta and 13 Jbeta primers. Repertoires were generated with immunoSEQ multiplex PCR, while TCRdb's copy carries only in-frame clones and drops some. The table has 100,000 to 150,000 clones, 15% to 20% seen once. Sequencing was performed on PBMCs. Receptors were obtained from a female donor in good health and CMV-seropositive.

There are a few counts of this clone. This chain's CDR3 is CASSLRDSIYEQYF. Here the CDR3 DNA reads TGTGCCAGCAGCTTGCGAGACAGTATCTACGAGCAGTACTTC. The J gene is TRBJ2-7, the V gene TRBV5-6, with a tentative D call TRBD1 (5 bases). Looked up from germline, CDR1 is SGHDT and CDR2 is YYEEEE. Trimming took off 1 base at V and 3 bases at J, with 11 bases between the two ends. The CDR3 covers 14 residues.

The chain carries TRBV2 and TRBJ2-1; D is perhaps TRBD2 (6 bases). CDR1 and CDR2 (germline): SNHLY, FYNNEI. CDR3 length equals 14 residues. Trimming shortened V by 9 bases and J by 7 bases, and 19 bases separated the two germline ends. The CDR3 is CASTVTRSLNEQFF. For the CDR3, the DNA is TGTGCCAGTACCGTGACTAGAAGTTTGAATGAGCAGTTCTTC.

This clone has a handful of counts. The chain links TRBV7-3 to TRBJ2-1; no clear D gene. Trimming removed 5 bases at V and 0 bases at J, with 5 bases between. The CDR3 covers 13 residues. Germline lookup yields CDR1 SGHTA and CDR2 FQGTGA. CDR3 sequence: CASSRSSYNEQFF. CDR3 bases: TGTGCCAGCAGCCGGAGCTCCTACAATGAGCAGTTCTTC.

This clone has only a few counts. The CDR3 DNA sequence: TGCGCCAGCAGCCAAGAGTATCTGAACACCGGGGAGCTGTTTTTT. Its translation: CASSQEYLNTGELFF. This chain connects TRBV4-3 to TRBJ2-2, with D hard to call. The V end was cut by 0 bases, the J end by 1 base, with 6 bases between. The CDR3 spans 15 residues. CDR1 LGHNA and CDR2 YSLEER come from the germline V gene.

This clone has more than one count but fewer than ten. The chain is built from TRBV18 and TRBJ2-1, with TRBD1 identical over 9 bases. There are 15 residues in the CDR3. CDR1 and CDR2 from the germline V gene are KGHSH and LQKENI. With V trimmed by 2 bases and J by 4 bases, 3 bases remained unmatched. In DNA, the CDR3 is TGTGCCAGCTCACCAGTTGGGACAGGGTACAATGAGCAGTTCTTC. It codes for CASSPVGTGYNEQFF. Filled out from reference TRBV18 and TRBJ2-1, the complete variable domain reads NAGVMQNPRHLVRRRGQEARLRCSPMKGHSHVYWYRQLPEEGLKFMVYLQKENIIDESGMPKERFSAEFPKEGPSILRIQQVVRGDSAAYFCASSPVGTGYNEQFFGPGTRLTVL.

This clone was seen more than once but under ten times. This chain links TRBV21-1 with TRBJ2-2; TRBD1, the D gene given by the table, was not confirmed from the DNA. TRBV21-1 is assigned pseudogene status. CDR3 length: 18 residues. CDR3 residues: CASLNGAGLPTNTGELFF. The DNA of the CDR3 is TGTGCCAGCCTAAATGGGGCAGGGCTCCCTACTAACACCGGGGAGCTGTTTTTT.

V and J are TRBV5-1 and TRBJ1-1; D call uncertain. Germline V gene lookup returns CDR1 SGHRS and CDR2 YFSETQ. The V and J ends lost 0 bases and 2 bases respectively, with 17 bases between them. The CDR3 has 17 residues. The CDR3 DNA reads as TGCGCCAGCAGCTTGGCTCTCGGGAGTCCATCTAACACTGAAGCTTTCTTT. It yields the protein CASSLALGSPSNTEAFF.

The V gene is TRBV4-2, the J gene TRBJ2-7, with 8 nucleotides matching TRBD1. Germline loops: CDR1 LGHNA, CDR2 YNFKEQ. The CDR3 runs 15 residues. With 1 base clipped from V and 2 bases from J, the junction kept 4 bases outside the gene matches. This CDR3 reads CASSQGQGIAYEQYF. DNA for the CDR3: TGTGCCAGCAGCCAAGGACAGGGGATAGCCTACGAGCAGTACTTC.

This clone was detected only a few times. The rearrangement uses TRBV5-1 and TRBJ1-2; the D is unclear. The V gene lost 4 bases and the J gene lost 0 bases, with 13 bases spanning the gap. CDR1 is SGHRS, CDR2 YFSETQ, per germline. CDR3 size: 15 residues. CDR3: CASSHRAPSNYGYTF. CDR3 DNA: TGCGCCAGCAGCCATAGAGCCCCTTCTAACTATGGCTACACCTTC.

This clone was seen only a few times. The rearrangement uses TRBV29-1 and TRBJ1-1; D is ambiguous. The CDR3 is 12 residues long. Germline CDR1 is SQVTM and CDR2 is ANQGSEA. Trimming pared 5 bases from V and 4 bases from J, leaving 11 bases between. CDR3 residues: CSVRPRSTEAFF. The DNA of the CDR3 is TGCAGCGTTCGTCCGAGGAGCACTGAAGCTTTCTTT.

This clone was seen a few times. The chain recombines TRBV28 with TRBJ2-3; D is possibly TRBD2 (7 bases). CDR1 is MDHEN and CDR2 is SYDVKM in the germline V gene. The CDR3 contains 13 residues. CDR3 sequence reads: CVSSGDNTDTQYF. CDR3 in DNA: TGTGTCTCGAGCGGGGACAACACAGATACGCAGTATTTT.

V and J are TRBV20-1 and TRBJ1-2, with unresolved D. The germline gives CDR1 DFQATT, CDR2 SNEGSKA (reference sequence). The CDR3 contains 11 residues. Trimming removed 3 bases at V and 8 bases at J, with 10 bases between. The CDR3, as DNA: TGCAGTGCTAGCTACCGGGGAGGCTACACCTTC. Its protein is CSASYRGGYTF.

The rearrangement joins TRBV7-8 to TRBJ1-4; D is possibly TRBD1 (5 bases). Trimming cost V 1 base and J 16 bases, with 16 bases left between them. The CDR3 contains 13 residues. CDR1 is SGHVS, CDR2 FQNEAQ, per germline. The CDR3 DNA reads TGTGCCAGCAGCTTAGATACAGGCCGTGCCTCGTTTTTT. Its protein is CASSLDTGRASFF.

The chain has TRBV28 and TRBJ1-5; the match to TRBD1 covers 10 bases. V trimming: 3 bases; J trimming: 1 base; junction bases outside the gene matches: 6. Germline CDR1 MDHEN, CDR2 SYDVKM. The CDR3 runs 17 residues. The CDR3 loop reads CASSLSDRGLSNQPQHF. As DNA, the CDR3 is TGTGCCAGCAGTTTGTCTGACAGGGGGCTAAGCAATCAGCCCCAGCATTTT.